These T cell receptor beta chains were read from a single sample in a study of human T cells and chemical hapten exposure. Via MiXCR, TCRdb re-called the RACE reads, giving one row per CDR3 protein. The sample lists roughly 130,000 distinct CDR3 sequences, about 9% occurring once. Sequenced material: whole blood. The receptors were sampled from a male donor in good health. Some clones in this sample may be carry-over from other donors' samples. The CDR3 runs from the conserved cysteine through the conserved F or W. A D gene is named only where the DNA matches it firmly. Only part of the rows carry a size: once, few, many, or a class if the clone is expanded.

V gene	J gene	clone size	D gene	CDR3 DNA	CDR3 protein
TRBV7-2	TRBJ2-1	.	TRBD2	TGTGCCAGCAGCCCAACTAGCGGTAGACCTTTGGGCTCCTACAATGAGCAGTTCTTC	CASSPTSGRPLGSYNEQFF
TRBV6-1	TRBJ2-7	.	TRBD2	TGTGCCAGCAGTGAAAAAATGGAGACTAGCGGCTCCTACGAGCAGTACTTC	CASSEKMETSGSYEQYF
TRBV6-2/TRBV6-3	TRBJ1-1	.	TRBD1	TGTGCCAGCAGTTACTCGACGTCCGGGACAGTAGACTCAAACACTGAAGCTTTCTTT	CASSYSTSGTVDSNTEAFF
TRBV29-1	TRBJ1-2	few	.	TGCAGCGTTGAAGCAAGTAGAACAGGTCGGGGCTACACCTTC	CSVEASRTGRGYTF
TRBV5-1	TRBJ2-7	many	TRBD1	TGCGCCAGCAGCTTGGAGGGACAGGGGGCAGACGAGCAGTACTTC	CASSLEGQGADEQYF
TRBV10-3	TRBJ2-7	.	.	TGTGCCATCAGTGAAGTAGGACCGGAGCCCTACGAGCAGTACTTC	CAISEVGPEPYEQYF
TRBV4-2	TRBJ2-3	few	TRBD2	TGTGCCAGCAGGGCCCCGGGACTAAGCACAGATACGCAGTATTTT	CASRAPGLSTDTQYF
TRBV12-3/TRBV12-4	TRBJ1-6	few	TRBD1	TGTGCCAGCAAGGCCATGACAGGGGGCGTATCATCACCCCTCCACTTT	CASKAMTGGVSSPLHF
TRBV6-1	TRBJ2-7	few	.	TGTGCCAGCAGTGAAGTAGAGGAGCAGTACTTC	CASSEVEEQYF
TRBV12-3/TRBV12-4	TRBJ1-5	.	.	TGTGCCAGCAGTTTAGTGGGGGGACGGGGGAATCAGCCCCAGCATTTT	CASSLVGGRGNQPQHF
TRBV7-9	TRBJ2-1	.	.	TGTGCCAGCAGCTTAGAGAACGGAGACGGGCAGTTCTTC	CASSLENGDGQFF
TRBV6-2/TRBV6-3	TRBJ1-4	.	TRBD1	TGTGCCAGCAGCCCCACCAGGACAGGGGGCGGAAAACTGTTTTTT	CASSPTRTGGGKLFF
TRBV20-1	TRBJ2-5	few	TRBD2	TGCAGTGCCACGGGGGGGCGAGAGACCCAGTACTTC	CSATGGRETQYF
TRBV29-1	TRBJ1-1	.	.	TGCAGTCATAGTTTTGGGGTCACTGAAGCTTTCTTT	CSHSFGVTEAFF
TRBV18	TRBJ1-1	many	.	TGTGCCAGCTCACCATCGGTGACTGAAGCTTTCTTT	CASSPSVTEAFF
TRBV25-1	TRBJ1-1	few	.	TGTGCCAGCAGTGATGGGGGTGCCACTGAAGCTTTCTTT	CASSDGGATEAFF
TRBV6-5	TRBJ1-1	few	TRBD1	TGTGCCAGCAGGGTGGGACAGACCACTGAAGCTTTCTTT	CASRVGQTTEAFF
TRBV6-6	TRBJ1-1	few	.	TGTGCCAGCAGTTACTCCAGGGGCAACACTGAAGCTTTCTTT	CASSYSRGNTEAFF
TRBV20-1	TRBJ2-1	.	TRBD2	TGCAGTGTGGAGGGACTAGCGGGAGGTGAGCAGTTCTTC	CSVEGLAGGEQFF
TRBV27	TRBJ1-5	many	.	TGTGCCAGCAGTTTAGCCCGCAATCAGCCCCAGCATTTT	CASSLARNQPQHF
TRBV11-1	TRBJ2-5	.	TRBD2	TGTGCCAGCAGCTTCTACGGACTAGCGGGCCAAGAGACCCAGTACTTC	CASSFYGLAGQETQYF
TRBV20-1	TRBJ2-2	many	TRBD1	TGCAGTGCTACTCCGGGACAGGGGGACACCGGGGAGCTGTTTTTT	CSATPGQGDTGELFF
TRBV27	TRBJ2-5	many	.	TGTGCCAGCAGCCTCGACAGAGATCAAGAGACCCAGTACTTC	CASSLDRDQETQYF
TRBV4-3	TRBJ2-2	.	.	TGCGCCAGCAGCCAAGATGGCGGAGCGTCCACCGGGGAGCTGTTTTTT	CASSQDGGASTGELFF
TRBV7-9	TRBJ1-1	few	.	TGTGCCAGCAGCTTGGCCGGGGAGGGGCAACCTGAAGCTTTCTTT	CASSLAGEGQPEAFF
TRBV15	TRBJ1-4	.	TRBD1	TGTGCCACCAGCGCCCGGACAGGGCGGAGTGAAAAACTGTTTTTT	CATSARTGRSEKLFF
TRBV12-3/TRBV12-4	TRBJ1-5	many	.	TGTGCCAGCAGTAACAGGGTATTCAATCAGCCCCAGCATTTT	CASSNRVFNQPQHF
TRBV12-3/TRBV12-4	TRBJ1-1	once	.	TGTGCCAGCAGTTCACCGACCCTTAACGCTTTCTTT	CASSSPTLNAFF
TRBV19	TRBJ2-7	many	.	TGTGCCAGTAGTCCTAGTGGGGTCGACGAGCAGTACTTC	CASSPSGVDEQYF
TRBV2	TRBJ1-5	.	.	TGTGCCAGCAGTAGTCTCGACAGTAGCAATCAGCCCCAGCATTTT	CASSSLDSSNQPQHF
TRBV3-1	TRBJ1-5	few	.	TGTGCCAGCAGCCTTGGGACCGCTAATAGCAATCAGCCCCAGCATTTT	CASSLGTANSNQPQHF
TRBV27	TRBJ2-2	.	TRBD1	TGTGCCAGCAGTTCCCCGACAGGGGCCGGGGAGCTGTTTTTT	CASSSPTGAGELFF
TRBV12-3/TRBV12-4	TRBJ2-1	.	TRBD2	TGTGCCAGCAGCCCGGGGAGGGAGTCCTACAATGAGCAGTTCTTC	CASSPGRESYNEQFF
TRBV10-3	TRBJ2-1	few	.	TGTGCCATCAGGGCGGAGGGGGTCAATGAGCAGTTCTTC	CAIRAEGVNEQFF
TRBV20-1	TRBJ1-5	.	TRBD1	TGCAGTGCCCAAAGGGACAGTAATCAGCCCCAGCATTTT	CSAQRDSNQPQHF
TRBV7-2	TRBJ2-1	many	.	TGTGCCAGCAGCCCACCCCAGCTGGGGGAGCAGTTCTTC	CASSPPQLGEQFF
TRBV13	TRBJ1-6	.	TRBD1	TGTGCCAGCAGCCCCGGACAGGGGCTTGGTTCACCCCTCCACTTT	CASSPGQGLGSPLHF
TRBV5-1	TRBJ2-7	.	.	TGCGCCAGCAGCGACCGGAGGACAGACTACGAGCAGTACTTC	CASSDRRTDYEQYF
TRBV15	TRBJ1-1	many	TRBD1	TGTGCCACCAGCTTTTGGGGGACAGGGGGTAAGGGTACTGAAGCTTTCTTT	CATSFWGTGGKGTEAFF
TRBV20-1	TRBJ2-5	.	.	TGCAGTGCTAGAGTAAGGGGGGAGACCCAGTACTTC	CSARVRGETQYF
TRBV25-1	TRBJ1-1	.	.	TGTGCCAGCGGGTTTCGGCAGGCTGAAGCTTTCTTT	CASGFRQAEAFF
TRBV29-1	TRBJ1-1	.	.	TGCAGCGTTACTGTGACTCTGAACACTGAAGCTTTCTTT	CSVTVTLNTEAFF
TRBV7-2	TRBJ2-3	.	.	TGTGCCAGCAGCCCAGGGGCTCATAGGGCAGCAGATACGCAGTATTTT	CASSPGAHRAADTQYF
TRBV29-1	TRBJ1-1	many	.	TGCAGCGTTAAGCCCAGGCTGAACACTGAAGCTTTCTTT	CSVKPRLNTEAFF